This TCR beta chain is drawn from a study of cytomegalovirus exposure and HLA in healthy donors. This clone turned up a few times. PCR involved 60 Vbeta and 13 Jbeta primers. Assay: immunoSEQ multiplex PCR; the TCRdb copy retains only in-frame clones and omits some. The table has 160,000 or so clones, 80% seen once. Per the germline V gene, CDR1 is SGHDT and CDR2 is YYEEEE. The CDR3 loop spans 15 amino acids. Trimming left V 0 bases short and J 2 bases short, with 9 bases between. The TCR comes from a woman between 50 and 59 years old in good health and CMV-seronegative. The chain links TRBV5-6 to TRBJ1-5; tentatively, D is TRBD1 (5 bases). The sequenced sample was PBMCs. CDR3 in DNA: TGTGCCAGCAGCTTGGGGGCGGGGGGCAATCAGCCCCAGCATTTT. This gives the protein CASSLGAGGNQPQHF.